This section outlines one T cell receptor (beta chain) sequence together with its context. The data belong to a study of blood T cell repertoires in COVID-19. Across the whole study: Acute-phase and convalescent COVID-19 samples originated in the United States, Italy and Spain. Nucleic acid was either cDNA or gDNA, and it came from T cells, B-cell-depleted T cells, or PBMCs.

V shed 4 bases, J shed 0 bases, and the junction held 2 bases outside the gene matches. Germline loops: CDR1 SGHRS, CDR2 YFSETQ. The CDR3 is made up of 15 amino acids. Study processing details: Reference gene primers were amplified, and this amplification served to estimate nucleated cell counts. Produced via immunoSEQ multiplex PCR; TCRdb's table is partial and in-frame only. For V, J and clone size, that table is used; D and trimming come from the DNA. The table has more than 200,000 clones, 81% seen once. This chain joins TRBV5-1 and TRBJ2-1, with TRBD2 matching over 9 bases. This clonotype was sampled from an elderly woman with acute or convalescent COVID-19. The specimen sequenced was peripheral blood. CDR3 loop: CASSATSGSYNEQFF. The CDR3 bases are TGCGCCAGCAGCGCGACTAGCGGCTCCTACAATGAGCAGTTCTTC.